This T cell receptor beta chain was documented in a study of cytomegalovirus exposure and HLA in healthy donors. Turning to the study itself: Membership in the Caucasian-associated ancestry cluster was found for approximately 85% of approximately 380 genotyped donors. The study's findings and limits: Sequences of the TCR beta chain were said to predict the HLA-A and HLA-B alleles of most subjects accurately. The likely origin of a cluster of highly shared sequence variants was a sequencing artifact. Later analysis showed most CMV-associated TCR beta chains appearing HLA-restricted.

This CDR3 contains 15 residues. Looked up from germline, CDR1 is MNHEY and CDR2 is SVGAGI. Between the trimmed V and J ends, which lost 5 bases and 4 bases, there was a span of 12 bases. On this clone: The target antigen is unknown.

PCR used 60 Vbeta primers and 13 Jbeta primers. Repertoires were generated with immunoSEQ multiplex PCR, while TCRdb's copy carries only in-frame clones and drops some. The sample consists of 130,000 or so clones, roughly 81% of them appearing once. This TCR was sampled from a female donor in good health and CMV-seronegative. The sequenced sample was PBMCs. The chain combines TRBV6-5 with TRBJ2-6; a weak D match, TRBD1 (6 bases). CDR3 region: CASSATGIGANVLTF. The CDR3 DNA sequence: TGTGCCAGCAGTGCAACAGGGATCGGGGCCAACGTCCTGACTTTC.